Listed below are T cell receptor beta chains from one sample, sequenced in a study of molecular identifiers for immune sequencing clone quantification. TCRdb re-called the PCR reads with MiXCR, one entry per CDR3 protein. The table includes some 40,000 distinct CDR3 sequences, approximately 17% detected once. The sequenced material came from naive CD8+ T cells from blood, with Jurkat cell RNA spiked in. The receptors originated from a human donor in good health. Some libraries in this study had Jurkat cell RNA spiked in. CDR3s include the opening cysteine and the closing phenylalanine or tryptophan.

J | V | CDR3
TRBJ2-1 | TRBV7-9 | CASSLVGTGSHNEQFF
TRBJ2-1 | TRBV7-2 | CASSLGYLASLGVFF
TRBJ2-7 | TRBV20-1 | CSARTSGISYEQYF
TRBJ1-2 | TRBV29-1 | CSVRGQGKRGGYTF
TRBJ2-1 | TRBV6-6 | CASSYSPNNEQFF
TRBJ2-1 | TRBV28 | CASSLNPRDRGYNEQFF
TRBJ2-1 | TRBV6-5 | CASSYSDSIPYEQFF
TRBJ1-2 | TRBV13 | CASSLGLGGAQGYTF
TRBJ1-1 | TRBV7-8 | CASRAVFGKNTEAFF
TRBJ2-5 | TRBV28 | CASSLSGLTGGETQYF
TRBJ1-1 | TRBV7-8 | CASISNTEAFF
TRBJ1-1 | TRBV13 | CASSLPLGQSPSEAFF
TRBJ1-2 | TRBV29-1 | CSVSPYTF
TRBJ2-1 | TRBV28 | CASSLPIGNEQFF
TRBJ2-5 | TRBV27 | CASSWQGAQETQYF
TRBJ2-1 | TRBV12-3/TRBV12-4 | CASSSFLNEQFF
TRBJ2-2 | TRBV7-9 | CASSPKTGGENTGELFF
TRBJ2-5 | TRBV6-5 | CASSWTGQETQYF
TRBJ1-1 | TRBV29-1 | CSVELPWGDTEAFF
TRBJ2-7 | TRBV10-3 | CATRDYEQYF
TRBJ2-2 | TRBV6-4 | CASSPLATGELFF
TRBJ2-7 | TRBV5-1 | CASSLDPGPYEQYF
TRBJ2-5 | TRBV6-5 | CASSYWGSETQYF
TRBJ2-1 | TRBV4-3 | CASSQDVGSLYEQFF
TRBJ1-2 | TRBV6-6 | CAADDLNYGYTF
TRBJ1-5 | TRBV6-5 | CASSPAWRSNQPQHF
TRBJ2-7 | TRBV12-3/TRBV12-4 | CASSPTGLEQYF
TRBJ2-2 | TRBV4-3 | CASSQNRVNTGELFF
TRBJ2-1 | TRBV7-9 | CASSMPGTSGNEQFF
TRBJ2-7 | TRBV28 | CASSPWGEVVYEQYF
TRBJ2-1 | TRBV20-1 | CSAGLAGYNEQFF
TRBJ2-1 | TRBV9 | CASSALAGGKNEQFF
TRBJ1-2 | TRBV7-9 | CASSQQGVQDGYTF
TRBJ2-6 | TRBV27 | CASSGVGQDSGANVLTF
TRBJ2-1 | TRBV28 | CATTPLAGDYEQFF
TRBJ2-1 | TRBV20-1 | CSAPQRASYNEQFF
TRBJ2-1 | TRBV7-9 | CASSFGSPNEQFF
TRBJ2-5 | TRBV21-1 | CASSPGVAGVNPGETQYF
TRBJ1-1 | TRBV9 | CASSGGTGKGYFGDEAFF
TRBJ2-3 | TRBV5-1 | CASSSGPPRTSGSTDTQYF
TRBJ2-7 | TRBV27 | CASSLDGYEQYF
TRBJ2-1 | TRBV20-1 | CSASVKYEQFF
TRBJ2-7 | TRBV20-1 | CSASQGDPYEQYF
TRBJ1-5 | TRBV7-9 | CASSYSGLGQPQHF
TRBJ2-6 | TRBV23-1 | CASSQERAGPPLSGANVLTF
TRBJ1-4 | TRBV24-1 | CAKIGASNEKLFF
TRBJ2-7 | TRBV12-3/TRBV12-4 | CASTNTGDEQYF
TRBJ2-7 | TRBV20-1 | CSARDIRGLAGGSSYEQYF
TRBJ1-1 | TRBV20-1 | CRLPGGGTEAFF
TRBJ2-3 | TRBV7-8 | CASSPGGSNDTDTQYF
TRBJ1-4 | TRBV5-1 | CASSSVPEAEKLFF
TRBJ2-5 | TRBV3-1 | CASSQDKTSPSQETQYF
TRBJ1-6 | TRBV9 | CASSVERGNSPLHF
TRBJ1-3 | TRBV4-3 | CASSQGSGRARDTIYF
TRBJ2-3 | TRBV24-1 | CATSDPGTGATDTQYF
TRBJ2-2 | TRBV7-9 | CASSFERGNTGELFF
TRBJ2-2 | TRBV7-2 | CASSPLAPLLGPGELFF
TRBJ2-3 | TRBV24-1 | CATSDLVREGDTQYF